A single sample is the source of the 23 T cell receptor beta chains below, sequenced in a study of CXCR3-negative and CXCR3-positive naive CD8 T cells. Carrying UMI labels, the TRB cDNA libraries were prepared through 5' RACE. Each CDR3 protein gets one entry in TCRdb, which reprocessed the 5' RACE reads and gives no DNA. The sample holds roughly 48,000 distinct CDR3 sequences. Sequenced material: memory CD8+ T cells from blood. All receptors come from a human donor in good health. Some clones in this sample may be carry-over from other donors' samples.

The chain combines TRBV29-1 with TRBJ1-1; lacking DNA, the TRBD1 call made by TCRdb goes unchecked. The CDR3 is 13 residues long. CDR1 is SQVTM, CDR2 ANQGSEA, per germline. This CDR3 is CSVAQGTLAEAFF.

The chain is built from TRBV12-3 or TRBV12-4 and TRBJ1-5; TCRdb proposes TRBD1, but this gene call is untestable without DNA. CDR3 length equals 14 residues. The chain's CDR3 is CASSSGQARQPQHF.

This chain connects TRBV19 to TRBJ2-2. Germline CDR1 and CDR2: LNHDA and SQIVND (reference sequence). The CDR3 runs to 13 residues. This chain's CDR3 is CASRLGNTGELFF.

The chain carries TRBV27 and TRBJ2-4; TCRdb calls TRBD1, which cannot be checked without DNA. CDR1 and CDR2 (germline): MNHEY, SMNVEV (reference sequence). The CDR3 has 14 residues. This CDR3 reads CASSQSRTGNIQYF.

This chain links TRBV28 with TRBJ2-1. Germline values: CDR1 MDHEN, CDR2 SYDVKM. The CDR3 runs to 15 residues. CDR3 sequence reads: CASSLRWSSYNEQFF.

The chain combines TRBV20-1 with TRBJ2-5; the D gene TCRdb calls, TRBD1, cannot be checked with no DNA. Germline V gene sequence: CDR1 DFQATT, CDR2 SNEGSKA (reference sequence). CDR3 length equals 15 residues. CDR3 sequence reads: CSARRDREYQETQYF.

The V gene is TRBV21-1, the J gene TRBJ2-7. TRBV21-1 is a pseudogene segment. The CDR3 consists of 12 residues. The CDR3 is CASSNPNYEQYF.

The chain carries TRBV15 and TRBJ2-3; the TCRdb D gene call, TRBD1, has no DNA to confirm it. CDR1 is LNHNV and CDR2 is YYDKDF in the germline V gene (reference sequence). CDR3 length equals 17 residues. CDR3 protein: CATSRARLGQGTDTQYF.

The chain recombines TRBV4-1 with TRBJ2-5; the D call of TRBD2 rests on TCRdb alone, since no DNA is present to check it. Germline V lookup: CDR1 MGHRA, CDR2 YSYEKL. CDR3 length equals 17 residues. The CDR3 protein is CASSRFHRAGSQETQYF.

This chain links TRBV6-2 or TRBV6-3 with TRBJ2-7; TCRdb calls TRBD2, which cannot be checked without DNA. CDR1 and CDR2 from the germline V gene are MNHEY and SVGEGT. CDR3 length: 15 residues. CDR3 sequence reads: CASSFTSGLDTKQYF.

The J gene is TRBJ2-2, the V gene TRBV20-1. Germline values: CDR1 DFQATT, CDR2 SNEGSKA (reference sequence). CDR3 size: 13 residues. The CDR3 region is CSARAINTGELFF.

J is TRBJ2-7 and V is TRBV6-2 or TRBV6-3; checking the TCRdb D call of TRBD2 is not possible without DNA. Germline V gene sequence: CDR1 MNHEY, CDR2 SVGEGT. The CDR3 totals 17 residues. CDR3 sequence reads: CASSLTSLLSPSYEQYF.

The V gene is TRBV12-3 or TRBV12-4, the J gene TRBJ1-1. The CDR3 sequence is 12 residues long. The CDR3 protein is CASSQGSLEAFF.

The V and J genes are TRBV24-1 and TRBJ2-2; the D call of TRBD1 rests on TCRdb alone, since no DNA is present to check it. Germline V gene sequence: CDR1 KGHDR, CDR2 SFDVKD. This CDR3 spans 14 amino acids. CDR3 sequence reads: CATSDGTDTGELFF.

The chain's CDR3 is CASRWGQAQETQYF. The chain joins TRBV12-3 or TRBV12-4 to TRBJ2-5; TCRdb calls TRBD1, which cannot be checked without DNA. CDR3 length: 14 residues.

The chain is built from TRBV29-1 and TRBJ2-1; TCRdb reports TRBD2, a call that lacks DNA to check it against. CDR1 SQVTM and CDR2 ANQGSEA come from the germline V gene. The CDR3 spans 15 residues. CDR3 sequence: CSVEPLAGLYNEQFF.

This rearrangement joins TRBV20-1 to TRBJ2-5; TCRdb selects TRBD1, and the lack of DNA leaves this call unchecked. CDR1 is DFQATT and CDR2 is SNEGSKA in the germline V gene (reference sequence). The CDR3 loop spans 17 amino acids. The CDR3 here is CSARTFSSGPPGETQYF.

The chain recombines TRBV12-3 or TRBV12-4 with TRBJ2-7; the TCRdb D gene call, TRBD2, has no DNA to confirm it. The CDR3 spans 13 residues. The CDR3 here is CASSPGGVGEQYF.

This chain links TRBV5-1 with TRBJ2-1; there is no DNA to check the TCRdb D call of TRBD1. The germline V gene encodes CDR1 SGHRS and CDR2 YFSETQ. The CDR3 spans 14 residues. The CDR3 is CASSPGTGDNEQFF.

The rearrangement joins TRBV27 to TRBJ2-5. The CDR3 runs 13 residues. Germline CDR1 reads MNHEY; CDR2 reads SMNVEV (reference sequence). Here the CDR3 reads CASSLHSEETQYF.

V is TRBV29-1 and J is TRBJ2-7; TCRdb gives TRBD1 as the D gene, but with no DNA this cannot be confirmed. The germline V gene has CDR1 SQVTM and CDR2 ANQGSEA. This CDR3 has 12 amino acids. The CDR3 loop is CSVEGDSYEQYF.

The chain uses TRBV7-2 and TRBJ1-5; TCRdb lists TRBD1, though no DNA is available to test this call. Germline-derived CDR1 and CDR2 are SGHTA and FQGNSA. The CDR3 totals 14 residues. Here the CDR3 reads CATYRVGSNQPQHF.

The CDR3 reads CASSYIATGGVGYTF. The J gene is TRBJ1-2, the V gene TRBV6-5; TCRdb indicates TRBD1, and absent DNA this call remains unverified. Germline V lookup: CDR1 MNHEY, CDR2 SVGAGI. There are 15 residues in the CDR3.